Listed below are T cell receptor beta chains from one sample, sequenced in a study of a mutant IDH1 vaccine in newly diagnosed glioma. TCRdb's copy holds only in-frame clones and misses some; the assay was immunoSEQ multiplex PCR. The table records tens of thousands of clones, 83% of them present only once. The sequencing here drew on PBMCs, taken from a glioma patient treated with radiotherapy, temozolomide or both. These receptors were obtained from a woman between 45 and 60 years old with glioma. CDR3s include the opening cysteine and the closing phenylalanine or tryptophan. A D gene is named only where the DNA matches it firmly. Size values are once, few and many counts, or a class for expanded clones, and some rows have none.

CDR3 protein	CDR3 DNA	J gene	V gene	clone size	D gene
CASSQDPARTDTQYF	TGCGCCAGCAGCCAAGATCCGGCCCGCACAGATACGCAGTATTTT	TRBJ2-3	TRBV4-1	once	.
CASSQDGVVGEKLFF	TGCGCCAGCAGCCAAGACGGAGTGGTTGGTGAAAAACTGTTTTTT	TRBJ1-4	TRBV4-1	.	.
CASSFGPLTNEQFF	TGTGCCAGCAGCTTTGGCCCCCTCACCAATGAGCAGTTCTTC	TRBJ2-1	TRBV7-2	.	.
CASRGTGSDEQFF	TGTGCCTCACGTGGGACAGGGTCGGATGAGCAGTTCTTC	TRBJ2-1	TRBV10-3	.	TRBD1
CATSRERQGYDDYGYTF	TGTGCCACCAGCAGAGAGAGACAGGGGTATGACGACTATGGCTACACCTTC	TRBJ1-2	TRBV15	.	TRBD1
CASSLDLQGPLHF	TGCGCCAGCAGCTTGGACCTACAGGGACCCCTCCACTTT	TRBJ1-6	TRBV5-1	.	.
CASSLDALGTEAFF	TGTGCCAGCAGCTTAGATGCCCTCGGTACTGAAGCTTTCTTT	TRBJ1-1	TRBV7-9	few	.
CASSLEQNTYEQYF	TGCGCCAGCAGCTTGGAGCAAAATACTTACGAGCAGTACTTC	TRBJ2-7	TRBV5-1	.	.
CASSSGPEEAFF	TGTGCCAGCAGCTCTGGGCCGGAGGAGGCTTTCTTT	TRBJ1-1	TRBV7-9	.	.
CASSAGTSVGETQYF	TGCGCCAGCAGCGCTGGGACTAGCGTTGGAGAGACCCAGTACTTC	TRBJ2-5	TRBV5-1	.	TRBD2
CASRTSGDYEQYF	TGTGCCAGCCGGACTAGCGGGGACTACGAGCAGTACTTC	TRBJ2-7	TRBV4-2	few	TRBD2
CASSLDGGARSNQPQHF	TGCGCCAGCAGCTTGGACGGGGGGGCTAGGAGCAATCAGCCCCAGCATTTT	TRBJ1-5	TRBV5-1	.	.
CASRRTSGGTDTQYF	TGTGCCAGCAGAAGGACTAGCGGTGGCACAGATACGCAGTATTTT	TRBJ2-3	TRBV2	.	TRBD2
CASSLGRWGAQYGYTF	TGTGCCAGCAGCTTGGGGAGGTGGGGGGCGCAATATGGCTACACCTTC	TRBJ1-2	TRBV5-5	.	.
CASSLGGLSEQYF	TGTGCCAGCAGCTTAGGGGGACTCAGCGAGCAGTACTTC	TRBJ2-7	TRBV7-9	once	.
CASSQGGGEGEKLFF	TGTGCCAGCAGCCAGGGGGGAGGGGAGGGTGAAAAACTGTTTTTT	TRBJ1-4	TRBV4-2	once	.